The 20 T cell receptor beta chains in this list originate from one sample, sequenced in a study of CXCR3-negative and CXCR3-positive naive CD8 T cells. Via 5' RACE with UMI labels, TRB cDNA libraries were prepared. From its re-call of the 5' RACE reads, TCRdb lists each CDR3 protein once, without DNA. The listing contains about 66,000 distinct CDR3 sequences. Specimen: naive CXCR3- CD8+ T cells from blood. Subset meaning: CD45RO-CCR7+CD27+CD95- naive CD8+ T cells lacking CXCR3 (TNR3-). The origin of the receptors is a human donor in good health. Some clones in this sample may be carry-over from other donors' samples.

The chain recombines TRBV28 with TRBJ2-4; checking the TCRdb D call of TRBD1 is not possible without DNA. Germline CDR1 MDHEN, CDR2 SYDVKM. The CDR3 length is 12 residues. The CDR3 protein is CASSYRGTDQYF.

The gene calls are TRBV28 and TRBJ1-5; TCRdb names TRBD1, which stays unverified in the absence of DNA. CDR3 length: 19 amino acids. Germline-derived CDR1 and CDR2 are MDHEN and SYDVKM. CDR3 amino acids: CASSLLRSGSRYSNQPQHF. Complete variable domain (other parts from reference TRBV28 and TRBJ1-5): DVKVTQSSRYLVKRTGEKVFLECVQDMDHENMFWYRQDPGLGLRLIYFSYDVKMKEKGDIPEGYSVSREKKERFSLILESASTNQTSMYLCASSLLRSGSRYSNQPQHFGDGTRLSIL.

V and J are TRBV4-3 and TRBJ2-7. This CDR3 is built from 17 residues. Germline-derived CDR1 and CDR2 are LGHNA and YSLEER. The CDR3 spells CASSQDSDPYVSYEQYF.

The CDR3: CSARVAGASQETQYF. V and J are TRBV20-1 and TRBJ2-5; TCRdb outputs TRBD2, but without DNA this stays unchecked. CDR1 is DFQATT and CDR2 is SNEGSKA in the germline V gene (reference sequence). CDR3 size: 15 residues.

This chain connects TRBV5-1 to TRBJ2-7. CDR3 length: 15 residues. CDR1 SGHRS and CDR2 YFSETQ come from the germline V gene. CDR3 residues: CASTPKARSSYEQYF.

The chain employs TRBV7-9 and TRBJ2-5; TCRdb gives TRBD2 as the D gene, but with no DNA this cannot be confirmed. From germline, CDR1 is SEHNR and CDR2 FQNEAQ (reference sequence). This CDR3 is built from 15 residues. The CDR3 sequence is CASRVGITSAETQYF.

This chain connects TRBV27 to TRBJ2-7; TCRdb selects TRBD1, and the lack of DNA leaves this call unchecked. CDR3 size: 13 residues. The germline V gene has CDR1 MNHEY and CDR2 SMNVEV (reference sequence). The CDR3 sequence: CASSLKTEYEQYF.

This rearrangement joins TRBV4-3 to TRBJ2-7; TCRdb outputs TRBD1, but without DNA this stays unchecked. Germline assignment: CDR1 LGHNA and CDR2 YSLEER. The CDR3 runs 16 residues. The CDR3 here is CASSQDRDSSYNEQYF.

The CDR3: CASSPDGYNSPLHF. The V and J genes are TRBV12-3 or TRBV12-4 and TRBJ1-6; TCRdb picks TRBD1, but there is no DNA to check that call. CDR3 length equals 14 residues.

This chain links TRBV3-1 with TRBJ2-7; absent DNA, TCRdb's TRBD1 call cannot be checked. The CDR3 loop spans 14 amino acids. The germline V gene encodes CDR1 LGHDT and CDR2 YNNKEL (reference sequence). The CDR3 loop is CASSLRQGAYEQYF.

The chain joins TRBV7-9 to TRBJ2-1; the TCRdb call, TRBD1, lacks DNA for checking. CDR1 is SEHNR and CDR2 is FQNEAQ in the germline V gene (reference sequence). This CDR3 has 20 amino acids. The CDR3 protein is CASSSSGGPYLSSSYNEQFF.

V and J are TRBV29-1 and TRBJ1-1. The CDR3 spans 14 residues. Germline-derived CDR1 and CDR2 are SQVTM and ANQGSEA. This chain's CDR3 is CSVEVSSRGTEAFF. The full variable domain, rest sourced from reference TRBV29-1 and TRBJ1-1, is SAVISQKPSRDICQRGTSLTIQCQVDSQVTMMFWYRQQPGQSLTLIATANQGSEATYESGFVIDKFPISRPNLTFSTLTVSNMSPEDSSIYLCSVEVSSRGTEAFFGQGTRLTVV.

The rearrangement joins TRBV5-5 to TRBJ2-1; TCRdb outputs TRBD1, but without DNA this stays unchecked. This CDR3 spans 15 amino acids. Per the germline V gene, CDR1 is SGHKS and CDR2 is YYEKEE (reference sequence). The CDR3 loop is CASSPDFPEIDEQFF.

This chain joins TRBV28 and TRBJ2-3; without DNA, the TCRdb call of TRBD1 cannot be checked. Germline V gene lookup returns CDR1 MDHEN and CDR2 SYDVKM. The CDR3 sequence is 12 residues long. This CDR3 is CASRPRDDTQYF. Full variable domain (missing parts from reference TRBV28 and TRBJ2-3): DVKVTQSSRYLVKRTGEKVFLECVQDMDHENMFWYRQDPGLGLRLIYFSYDVKMKEKGDIPEGYSVSREKKERFSLILESASTNQTSMYLCASRPRDDTQYFGPGTRLTVL.

The J gene is TRBJ1-1, the V gene TRBV9; the TCRdb call, TRBD1, lacks DNA for checking. The CDR3 totals 13 residues. Germline V CDR1 and CDR2: SGDLS, YYNGEE. The CDR3 is CASRGQGRAEAFF. Full variable domain (remainder filled in from reference TRBV9 and TRBJ1-1): DSGVTQTPKHLITATGQRVTLRCSPRSGDLSVYWYQQSLDQGLQFLIQYYNGEERAKGNILERFSAQQFPDLHSELNLSSLELGDSALYFCASRGQGRAEAFFGQGTRLTVV.

The gene calls are TRBV6-5 and TRBJ2-2; TCRdb reports TRBD2, a call that lacks DNA to check it against. CDR3 length equals 15 residues. The germline CDR1 and CDR2 sequences are MNHEY and SVGAGI. The CDR3 loop is CASHRDSLIGGELFF.

The rearrangement uses TRBV24-1 and TRBJ2-1; TCRdb returns TRBD2, unconfirmable since there is no DNA. The CDR3 has 16 residues. The germline CDR1 and CDR2 sequences are KGHDR and SFDVKD. This CDR3 is CATSALSSGESNEQFF.

The rearrangement uses TRBV7-9 and TRBJ1-2; TCRdb proposes TRBD1, but this gene call is untestable without DNA. This CDR3 region has 15 residues. Per the germline V gene, CDR1 is SEHNR and CDR2 is FQNEAQ (reference sequence). The CDR3 region is CASSLEQGLEDGYTF.

The rearrangement links TRBV6-2 or TRBV6-3 to TRBJ2-5. Germline V lookup: CDR1 MNHEY, CDR2 SVGEGT. The CDR3 runs to 12 residues. Here the CDR3 reads CASRIGQETQYF.

J is TRBJ1-1 and V is TRBV9; the D call of TRBD1 rests on TCRdb alone, since no DNA is present to check it. CDR3 size: 14 residues. The germline V gene encodes CDR1 SGDLS and CDR2 YYNGEE. The CDR3 region is CASSVHPGGPEAFF.